Below, 10 T cell receptor beta chains from the same sample are listed, as sequenced in a study of T cells in Graves' hyperthyroidism and ophthalmopathy (dated by TCRdb to 2018 to 2020). Library construction relied on multiplex PCR. The sequencer listed for this sample is Illumina HiSeq 2000. Amplification of TCR beta CDR3 regions was carried out from RNA transcripts. A first-round RT-PCR of the TCR CDR3 used the HTBI primer set with the Qiagen OneStep RT-PCR kit. TCRdb ran its own pipeline on the public reads, namely fastp trimming at Q25 and MiXCR clone calling, and kept in-frame beta chains. Here each entry gathers all rows of one CDR3 protein and keeps the most common genes and DNA. Present in this sample are about 520,000 distinct CDR3 sequences, roughly 25% of which were seen just once. Around 10% of the sample is in the top ten clones. Sequencing was carried out using blood. The receptors shown here come from a woman in her 30s with Graves' ophthalmopathy.

This clonotype was picked up many times. The chain is built from TRBV6-5 and TRBJ2-5; the D is unclear. Trimming cost V 4 bases and J 2 bases, with 14 bases left between them. This CDR3 spans 15 amino acids. Looked up from germline, CDR1 is MNHEY and CDR2 is SVGAGI. This CDR3 is CASSSLRPSQETQYF. DNA for the CDR3: TGTGCCAGCAGTTCCTTACGGCCCTCACAAGAGACCCAGTACTTC.

This clonotype was detected once. A much larger clone lies a single base off, so this may be a read error. The CDR3 nucleotides are TGTGCCAGCGTGGCGGGGGGGCCTTTAACAGATACGCAGTATTTT. Translated, it gives CASVAGGPLTDTQYF. The V gene is TRBV6-1, the J gene TRBJ2-3; 9 bases line up with TRBD2. The CDR3 sequence is 15 residues long. Germline V gene data show CDR1 as MNHNS and CDR2 as SASEGT. The V and J ends lost 8 bases and 3 bases, in that order; junction bases with no gene match: 9.

Comment on this clonotype: This may be a read error: a much more frequent sequence differs by one nucleotide. The genes are TRBV11-2 and TRBJ2-6, with TRBD1 as a possible D gene (5 bases). Germline V CDR1 and CDR2: SGHAT, FQNNGV. This CDR3 spans 18 amino acids. This chain's CDR3 is CASSFGASTRSGAYVLTF. Here the CDR3 DNA reads TGTGCCAGCAGTTTTGGGGCCAGTACTCGTTCTGGGGCCTACGTCCTGACTTTC.

The V gene is TRBV30, the J gene TRBJ1-1; a possible D gene is TRBD1 (5 bases). Trimming took 6 bases from V and 0 from J, leaving 11 bases between them. The CDR3 sequence is 13 residues long. In germline, CDR1 is GTSNPN, CDR2 SVGIG (reference sequence). The CDR3 spells CACEGWVNTEAFF. CDR3 in DNA: TGTGCCTGCGAGGGGTGGGTGAACACTGAAGCTTTCTTT.

This clonotype came up many times. The chain uses TRBV28 and TRBJ1-1; D gene unclear. The CDR3 covers 11 residues. V was clipped by 2 bases and J by 11 bases, with 9 bases between them. Looked up from germline, CDR1 is MDHEN and CDR2 is SYDVKM. The CDR3 sequence is CASSLESQAFF. For the CDR3, the DNA is TGTGCCAGCAGTTTAGAGTCCCAGGCTTTCTTT.

This clonotype was detected ten times or more. J is TRBJ1-5 and V is TRBV5-1; D remains ambiguous. The length of the CDR3 is 14 residues. The V end was cut by 0 bases, the J end by 4 bases, with 8 bases between. The germline V gene encodes CDR1 SGHRS and CDR2 YFSETQ. The CDR3 sequence: CASSLGEENQPQHF. Written as DNA, the CDR3 is TGCGCCAGCAGCTTGGGGGAGGAAAATCAGCCCCAGCATTTT.

This clonotype was recorded at least ten times. This CDR3 is CASSYSSSGLSGNTIYF. For the CDR3, the DNA is TGTGCCAGCAGTTACTCGTCGTCAGGTCTCTCTGGAAACACCATATATTTT. The chain carries TRBV6-5 and TRBJ1-3; D is undetermined. V lost 0 bases and J 0 bases, leaving 12 bases between the germline ends. The length of the CDR3 is 17 residues. CDR1 is MNHEY, CDR2 SVGAGI, per germline.

The chain is built from TRBV6-1 and TRBJ2-7, with TRBD1 as a possible D gene (5 bases). The germline V and J ends were trimmed by 6 bases and 1 base, with 13 bases remaining between them. This CDR3 is 14 amino acids long. CDR1 and CDR2 (germline): MNHNS, SASEGT. CDR3 in amino acids: CASRQGDSSYEQYF. The CDR3 DNA follows: TGTGCCAGCAGACAAGGAGACAGTTCCTACGAGCAGTACTTC.

Of note for this clonotype: One end of the junction does not line up with germline, which may come from a read error. The CDR3 here is CAISPLDRARTEAFF. The CDR3 DNA sequence: TGTGCCATCAGTCCCCTCGACAGGGCGCGGACTGAAGCTTTCTTT. The chain uses TRBV27 and TRBJ1-1, with TRBD1 identical over 7 bases. The CDR3 runs to 15 residues. The germline V gene encodes CDR1 MNHEY and CDR2 SMNVEV (reference sequence).

This clonotype has more than one count but fewer than ten. The chain couples TRBV20-1 to TRBJ2-7; 13 bases are shared with TRBD2. Trimming removed 6 bases from V and 3 bases from J; junction bases left unmatched: 5. The CDR3 spans 14 residues. CDR1 and CDR2 from the germline V gene are DFQATT and SNEGSKA (reference sequence). The CDR3 DNA reads as TGCAGTGCGGGGGGGACTAGCGGGATCTACGAGCAGTACTTC. It specifies CSAGGTSGIYEQYF.